Shown below are 12 T cell receptor beta chains from a single sample sequenced in a study of blood T cell repertoires in COVID-19. The protocol was immunoSEQ multiplex PCR, while the TCRdb copy is restricted to in-frame clones and leaves out a portion. The table lists tens of thousands of clones, less than 90% of them singletons. The sample consisted of peripheral blood. These TCRs come from a middle-aged man with acute or convalescent COVID-19.

The rearrangement uses TRBV5-4 and TRBJ1-4, with D perhaps TRBD1 (5 bases). With 4 bases removed from V and 4 bases from J, the gap between germline ends came to 11 bases. The CDR3 has 14 amino acids. Germline V gene lookup returns CDR1 SGHNT and CDR2 YYREEE (reference sequence). The CDR3 spells CASSLRQFNEKLFF. The CDR3 region has the DNA TGTGCCAGCAGCCTGCGACAGTTTAATGAAAAACTGTTTTTT.

V is TRBV7-9 and J is TRBJ1-5; maybe TRBD1 (5 bases). The germline V and J ends were trimmed by 5 bases and 6 bases, with 14 bases remaining between them. Germline assignment: CDR1 SEHNR and CDR2 FQNEAQ (reference sequence). This CDR3 is 14 amino acids long. The CDR3 DNA is TGTGCCAGCAGCGAGGACACCGAGTCTCAGCCCCAGCATTTT. This codes for CASSEDTESQPQHF.

The chain recombines TRBV7-6 with TRBJ1-4, with 8 bases matching TRBD1. Germline V gene lookup returns CDR1 SGHVS and CDR2 FNYEAQ. CDR3 length equals 16 residues. The junction had 10 bases not matched to a gene; V was cut back by 5 bases and J by 5 bases. The CDR3 loop is CASSPRGDRLNEKLFF. For the CDR3, the DNA is TGTGCCAGCAGCCCTCGGGGGGACAGGCTAAATGAAAAACTGTTTTTT.

The chain couples TRBV6-5 to TRBJ2-5; D remains ambiguous. The ends were cut back, 0 bases at V and 1 base at J, with 6 bases in the middle. The CDR3 runs 14 residues. Germline values: CDR1 MNHEY, CDR2 SVGAGI. The DNA for the CDR3 is TGTGCCAGCAGTTACTCGGCAGGCCAAGAGACCCAGTACTTC. Translation: CASSYSAGQETQYF.

The V call is TRBV13, the J call TRBJ2-7; possible D gene TRBD1, 6 bases. Trimming left V 6 bases short and J 9 bases short, with 24 bases between. The CDR3 spans 15 residues. CDR1 PRHDT and CDR2 FYEKMQ come from the germline V gene (reference sequence). The CDR3 is CASSLQGLPGAVQYF. The CDR3 DNA reads TGTGCCAGCAGTTTGCAGGGGCTCCCAGGGGCCGTGCAGTACTTC.

The genes are TRBV27 and TRBJ2-5; possible D gene TRBD2, 6 bases. CDR1 MNHEY and CDR2 SMNVEV come from the germline V gene (reference sequence). The CDR3 consists of 15 residues. Trimming left V 5 bases short and J 0 bases short, with 13 bases between. The CDR3 DNA reads as TGTGCCAGCAGTCCCCTTGGGGGGAACCAAGAGACCCAGTACTTC. This translates into CASSPLGGNQETQYF.

The V call is TRBV30, the J call TRBJ2-3; 7 bases are shared with TRBD2. The CDR3 covers 18 residues. Germline values: CDR1 GTSNPN, CDR2 SVGIG (reference sequence). The V and J ends lost 0 bases and 1 base, in that order; junction bases with no gene match: 13. The CDR3: CAWSVEAGRGDRTDTQYF. CDR3 coding DNA: TGTGCCTGGAGTGTAGAAGCGGGGCGGGGCGATCGCACAGATACGCAGTATTTT.

This clone was observed once. This chain joins TRBV30 and TRBJ2-2; 8 nucleotides line up with TRBD2. Germline V CDR1 and CDR2: GTSNPN, SVGIG (reference sequence). V shed 0 bases and J 3 bases; nucleotides not matched to a gene: 6. The CDR3 spans 16 residues. The CDR3: CAWSVRAGAYTGELFF. The CDR3 region has the DNA TGTGCCTGGAGTGTCAGAGCGGGAGCCTACACCGGGGAGCTGTTTTTT.

This rearrangement joins TRBV6-5 to TRBJ2-2; 11 bases fit TRBD2. Trimming at V came to 7 bases and at J to 3 bases, leaving 4 bases not matched to a gene. This CDR3 comprises 15 residues. CDR1 is MNHEY and CDR2 is SVGAGI in the germline V gene. The CDR3 reads CASNQGLADTGELFF. The CDR3 nucleotides read TGTGCCAGCAACCAGGGACTAGCGGACACCGGGGAGCTGTTTTTT.

The rearrangement joins TRBV5-4 to TRBJ2-2, with TRBD1 matching over 11 bases. Per germline, CDR1 SGHNT and CDR2 YYREEE (reference sequence). This CDR3 is built from 16 residues. V gave up 4 bases and J gave up 6 bases; unmatched junction bases: 8. This chain's CDR3 is CASSPADRGLSGELFF. The CDR3 coding sequence is TGTGCCAGCAGCCCGGCGGACAGGGGGCTATCCGGGGAGCTGTTTTTT.

This clone was recorded once. This chain uses TRBV5-4 with TRBJ1-6, with D perhaps matching TRBD1 (5 bases). The ends were cut back, 4 bases at V and 4 bases at J, with 12 bases in the middle. The germline gives CDR1 SGHNT, CDR2 YYREEE (reference sequence). The CDR3 spans 15 residues. CDR3 sequence: CASSLAGRYNSPLHF. CDR3 sequence (DNA): TGTGCCAGCAGCCTCGCAGGGAGGTATAATTCACCCCTCCACTTT.

This clone was counted a single time. The V gene is TRBV4-3, the J gene TRBJ1-2; D might be TRBD1 (6 bases). Germline V lookup: CDR1 LGHNA, CDR2 YSLEER. Trimming pared 4 bases from V and 7 bases from J, leaving 22 bases between. CDR3 length: 16 residues. CDR3 coding DNA: TGCGCCAGCAGCCGGGGGCGGGGGGAGAGGGTATCTGGCTACACCTTC. Amino acids: CASSRGRGERVSGYTF.